The T cell receptor (beta chain) under discussion was sequenced for a study of Graves' ophthalmopathy and Graves' hyperthyroidism. Looking at the study overall: Before any treatment, peripheral blood was taken at the initial diagnosis. The study's findings and limits: Blood also harbored most expanded thyroid clonotypes above 0.001 frequency.

Worth noting for this clonotype: Its specificity is not known.

RNA transcripts were the source from which TCR beta CDR3 regions were amplified. In the first round, RT-PCR was carried out with HTBI primers, and a multiplex PCR formed the second round. TCRdb reprocessed the multiplex PCR reads via MiXCR and lists one record per CDR3 protein. The sample lists 360,000 or so distinct CDR3 sequences; about 18% were seen once. Exclusion criteria comprised other autoimmune diseases, uncontrolled infections, pregnancy or lactation in patients. Clinical symptoms, serum thyroxine, TRAb, thyroid ultrasound and orbital computed tomography were relied on for diagnosis. Germline trimming cut 5 bases from V and 1 base from J; bases unmatched to any gene: 8. From germline, CDR1 is MDHEN and CDR2 SYDVKM. The CDR3 is 16 residues long.

Input material: peripheral blood. The clonotype comes from a woman between 18 and 29 years old with Graves' ophthalmopathy. The chain couples TRBV28 to TRBJ2-7, with TRBD2 matching over 10 bases. The CDR3 nucleotides are TGTGCCAGCAGTCCAACACGGACTAGCGGTTCCTACGAGCAGTACTTC. It specifies CASSPTRTSGSYEQYF.